This TCR beta chain was recorded in a study of CD8 T cells in ankylosing spondylitis. Whole-study results and caveats: Significantly higher representation of disease-linked clones was reported for matched ankylosing spondylitis synovial fluid.

This clonotype occurred many times. What it recognizes is unknown. Trimming stripped 5 bases from V and 0 bases from J, with 5 bases between. Germline loops: CDR1 SQVTM, CDR2 ANQGSEA. The CDR3 has 12 amino acids. TCRdb redid the calling of the 5' RACE reads with MiXCR, one entry per CDR3 protein. The repertoire holds 250,000 to 400,000 distinct CDR3 sequences, with 11% as singletons. Sequencing was performed on blood, either unsorted or a sorted T cell fraction (not recorded which). The TCR originated in a female donor with ankylosing spondylitis or in good health (not recorded which). The chain employs TRBV29-1 and TRBJ1-3; D not certain. The CDR3 reads CSVYSSGNTIYF. CDR3 coding DNA: TGCAGCGTTTATAGCTCTGGAAACACCATATATTTT.